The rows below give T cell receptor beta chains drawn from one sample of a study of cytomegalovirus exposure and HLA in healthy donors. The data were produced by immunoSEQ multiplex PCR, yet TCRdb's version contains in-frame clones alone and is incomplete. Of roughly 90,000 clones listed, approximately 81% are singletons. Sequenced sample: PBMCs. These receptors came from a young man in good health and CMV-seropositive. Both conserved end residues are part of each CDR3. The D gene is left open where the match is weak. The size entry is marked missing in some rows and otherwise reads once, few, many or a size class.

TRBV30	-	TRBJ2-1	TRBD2	TGTGCTTATACTAGCGGGGGTTACAATGAGCAGTTCTTC	CAYTSGGYNEQFF
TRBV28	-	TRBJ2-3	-	TGTGCCAGCACGGAGGACCTAGGTCCCCCTAGCACAGATACGCAGTATTTT	CASTEDLGPPSTDTQYF
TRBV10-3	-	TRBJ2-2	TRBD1	TGTGCCATCAGCGGGACAGGGCCCGGGGAGCTGTTTTTT	CAISGTGPGELFF
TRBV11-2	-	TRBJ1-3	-	TGTGCCAGCAGCTTAGGGGCAGGGTCTGGAAACACCATATATTTT	CASSLGAGSGNTIYF
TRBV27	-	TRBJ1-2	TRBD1	TGTGCCAGCAAACCCGCCGGGACAGAAATGGGCTACACCTTC	CASKPAGTEMGYTF
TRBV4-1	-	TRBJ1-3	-	TGCGCCAGCAGCCAAGATCGGCTCGGCGGGGGGAGAGACACCATATATTTT	CASSQDRLGGGRDTIYF
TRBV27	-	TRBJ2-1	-	TGTGCCAGCAGTTTACGAAGGGGGGGTGAGCAGTTCTTC	CASSLRRGGEQFF
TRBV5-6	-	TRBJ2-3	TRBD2	TGTGCCAGCAGCTTGGCCGGGGGCGGGAGGGCAGATACGCAGTATTTT	CASSLAGGGRADTQYF
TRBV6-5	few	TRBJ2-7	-	TGTGCCAGCAGTTACCCTGGGCAGGGGTTCTACGAGCAGTACTTC	CASSYPGQGFYEQYF
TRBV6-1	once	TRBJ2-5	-	TGTGCCAGCACACCGGGTCCCCAAGAGACCCAGTACTTC	CASTPGPQETQYF
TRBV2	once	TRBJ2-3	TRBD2	TGTGCCAGCAGCACCCCACGGAGCGGGAGTCTGACAGATACGCAGTATTTT	CASSTPRSGSLTDTQYF
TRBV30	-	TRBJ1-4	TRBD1	TGTGCCTGGAGTGACAGGGGGATTGAAAAACTGTTTTTT	CAWSDRGIEKLFF
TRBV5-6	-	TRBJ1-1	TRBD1	TGTGCCAGCAGCCAGGGGACAGTTGAAGCTTTCTTT	CASSQGTVEAFF
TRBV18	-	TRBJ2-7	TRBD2	TGTGCCAGCTCACGACCGGGACTAGCGGAGTGGGAGCAGTACTTC	CASSRPGLAEWEQYF
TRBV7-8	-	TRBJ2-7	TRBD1	TGTGCCAGCAGCCCAGACAGGGGGCCATCCTACGAGCAGTACTTC	CASSPDRGPSYEQYF
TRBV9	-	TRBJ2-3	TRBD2	TGTGCCAGCAGCACCCAGGCTAGCGGGAGAAGGGTGCCAGATACGCAGTATTTT	CASSTQASGRRVPDTQYF
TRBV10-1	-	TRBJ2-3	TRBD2	TGCGCCAGCAGTGAGTCACTAGCGGGAGGCACAGATACGCAGTATTTT	CASSESLAGGTDTQYF
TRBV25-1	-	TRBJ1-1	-	TGTGCCAGCAGTGAGGCCCATTGGGGGGGCACTGAAGCTTTCTTT	CASSEAHWGGTEAFF
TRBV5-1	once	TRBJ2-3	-	TGCGCCAGCAGCCCCGAGCGACAGTCAAATACGCAGTATTTT	CASSPERQSNTQYF
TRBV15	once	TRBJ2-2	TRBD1	TGTGCCACCAGCAGGTCGACAGGGGGGACCGGGGAGCTGTTTTTT	CATSRSTGGTGELFF
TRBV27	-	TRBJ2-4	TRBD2	TGTGCCAGCAGTCCCCGTGGGGGGGGCGGGAGGGCCTTTAGGTCCAAAAACATTCAGTACTTC	CASSPRGGGGRAFRSKNIQYF
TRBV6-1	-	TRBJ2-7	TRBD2	TGTGCCAGCGAAGGACTAGCGGGAGTCGAGCAGTACTTC	CASEGLAGVEQYF
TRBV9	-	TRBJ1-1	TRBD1	TGTGCCAGCAGCAGGGGGACAGGGAAGACTGAAGCTTTCTTT	CASSRGTGKTEAFF
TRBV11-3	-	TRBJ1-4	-	TGTGCCAGCAGCCCCGGGCAGGGAATCGAAAAACTGTTTTTT	CASSPGQGIEKLFF
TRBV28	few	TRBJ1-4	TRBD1	TGTGCCAGCAGTTCTGCGGACAGGGGTGAAAAACTGTTTTTT	CASSSADRGEKLFF
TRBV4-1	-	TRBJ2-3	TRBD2	TGCGCCAGCAGCCAACACGGACTAGCGGGAGATACGCAGTATTTT	CASSQHGLAGDTQYF
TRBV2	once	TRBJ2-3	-	TGTGCCAGCAAGGAGCTTATACGATCTAAAGATACGCAGTATTTT	CASKELIRSKDTQYF
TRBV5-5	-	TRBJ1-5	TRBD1	TGTGCCAGCAGCTTGGGGCCACAGGGGGTTAATCAGCCCCAGCATTTT	CASSLGPQGVNQPQHF
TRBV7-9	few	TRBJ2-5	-	TGTGCCAGCAGCTTAGTAGCTGAGACCCAGTACTTC	CASSLVAETQYF
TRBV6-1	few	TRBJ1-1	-	TGTGCCAGCAGTGAATTAGCCGGGAGTGGCACTGAAGCTTTCTTT	CASSELAGSGTEAFF
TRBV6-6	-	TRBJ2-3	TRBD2	TGTGCCAGCAGTTACGGGCTAGCGGGAGGGGATACGCAGTATTTT	CASSYGLAGGDTQYF
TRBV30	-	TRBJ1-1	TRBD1	TGTGCCTGGATTGGGGACAGGCCCTCGATGGGAGCTTTCTTT	CAWIGDRPSMGAFF
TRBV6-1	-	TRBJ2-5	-	TGTGCCAGCAGGGCCGACAGTGTAGAGACCCAGTACTTC	CASRADSVETQYF
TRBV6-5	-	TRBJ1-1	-	TGTGCCAGCAGAACCGATTATAGGAACACTGAAGCTTTCTTT	CASRTDYRNTEAFF
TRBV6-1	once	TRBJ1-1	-	TGTGCCAGCAGTGAAGGGGGCGCCTTGGAAGCTTTCTTT	CASSEGGALEAFF
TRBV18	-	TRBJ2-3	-	TGTGCCAGCTCACCGGGACTTACTAGGGATACGCAGTATTTT	CASSPGLTRDTQYF
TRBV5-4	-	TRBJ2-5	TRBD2	TGTGCCAGCAGCACCGGGACTAGCGGGAGGAAAGAGACCCAGTACTTC	CASSTGTSGRKETQYF
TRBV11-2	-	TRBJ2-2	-	TGTGCCAGCAGCTTAGCCTCGACCGGGGAGCTGTTTTTT	CASSLASTGELFF
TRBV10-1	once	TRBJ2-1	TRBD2	TGCGCCAGCAGCTTGGGACTAGCGGGAGGGCCGAAGTTCTTC	CASSLGLAGGPKFF
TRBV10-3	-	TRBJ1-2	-	TGTGCCATCAGTGCGAATCCGACCGGTCAGGGTTCCTATGGCTACACCTTC	CAISANPTGQGSYGYTF
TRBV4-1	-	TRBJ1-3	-	TGCGCCAGCAGCCAAGATGTTGTTGGTGCAGGGGTGCTCTCTGGAAACACCATATATTTT	CASSQDVVGAGVLSGNTIYF
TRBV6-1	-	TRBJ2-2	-	TGTGCCAGCAGCCCCGGACACTACACCGGGGAGCTGTTTTTT	CASSPGHYTGELFF
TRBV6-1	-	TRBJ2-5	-	TGTGCCAGCAGTGAATCAGGGGTCCAAGAGACCCAGTACTTC	CASSESGVQETQYF
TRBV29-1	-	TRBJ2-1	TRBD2	TGCAGCGTTTATGGACTAGCGGGAATTGAGCAGTTCTTC	CSVYGLAGIEQFF
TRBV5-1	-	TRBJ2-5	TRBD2	TGCGCCAGCAGCTTTACGGGAGGCCAGGTGGAGACCCAGTACTTC	CASSFTGGQVETQYF
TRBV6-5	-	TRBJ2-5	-	TGTGCCAGCACCTCCAGGGCGCCCCAAGAGACCCAGTACTTC	CASTSRAPQETQYF